Shown below are 30 T cell receptor beta chains from a single sample sequenced in a study of T cells in localized non-small cell lung cancer. This table comes from immunoSEQ multiplex PCR, and its TCRdb copy is limited to in-frame clones, with some not included. The repertoire holds around 2,000 clones, with roughly a quarter as singletons. Specimen: normal lung tissue next to the tumor, collected before any cancer treatment. All receptors come from a male donor older than 55 with stage I lung adenocarcinoma.

This clone has more than one count but fewer than ten. The V call is TRBV18, the J call TRBJ2-7; TRBD1 matches 11 bases. J gave up 2 bases and V 3 bases, and 3 bases lay outside the gene matches. The V gene's germline CDR1 is KGHSH and CDR2 LQKENI. The CDR3 has 15 amino acids. The CDR3 sequence: CASSPGTGGTYEQYF. In nucleotides, the CDR3 is TGTGCCAGCTCACCCGGGACAGGGGGTACCTACGAGCAGTACTTC. The full variable domain, rest sourced from reference TRBV18 and TRBJ2-7, is NAGVMQNPRHLVRRRGQEARLRCSPMKGHSHVYWYRQLPEEGLKFMVYLQKENIIDESGMPKERFSAEFPKEGPSILRIQQVVRGDSAAYFCASSPGTGGTYEQYFGPGTRLTVT.

The J gene is TRBJ1-2, the V gene TRBV2; no definite D call. Germline V lookup: CDR1 SNHLY, CDR2 FYNNEI. The length of the CDR3 is 15 residues. Trimming took off 0 bases at V and 4 bases at J, with 12 bases between the two ends. The CDR3 DNA is TGTGCCAGCAGTGAAGCAGGAAGTCAAGCCTATGGCTACACCTTC. Its translation: CASSEAGSQAYGYTF.

The rearrangement joins TRBV19 to TRBJ2-3, with 10 bases identical to TRBD2. The germline V gene has CDR1 LNHDA and CDR2 SQIVND (reference sequence). This CDR3 has 16 residues. V trimming: 5 bases; J trimming: 2 bases; junction bases outside the gene matches: 7. This chain's CDR3 is CASSRIAGGPTDTQYF. CDR3 nucleotides: TGTGCCAGTAGTCGGATAGCGGGAGGACCCACAGATACGCAGTATTTT.

This chain connects TRBV11-3 to TRBJ1-5; 7 bases line up with TRBD1. The germline CDR1 and CDR2 sequences are SGHNT and YENEEA. The CDR3 runs 16 residues. Trimming at V came to 3 bases and at J to 4 bases, leaving 9 bases not matched to a gene. The CDR3 region is CASSFSPGQPNQPQHF. CDR3 in DNA: TGTGCCAGCAGCTTCTCCCCGGGACAGCCTAATCAGCCCCAGCATTTT.

The CDR3 DNA is TGTGCCAGCAGTACGGGACTAGCGGTGTCGACGGACAATGAGCAGTTCTTC. Its protein is CASSTGLAVSTDNEQFF. The J gene is TRBJ2-1, the V gene TRBV6-8; 11 nucleotides agree with TRBD2. The length of the CDR3 is 17 residues. Germline V gene data show CDR1 as MNHGY and CDR2 as SAAAGT. Germline trimming cut 5 bases from V and 5 bases from J; bases unmatched to any gene: 11.

A few counts support this clone. J is TRBJ1-4 and V is TRBV15; 7 nucleotides line up with TRBD1. J was trimmed by 3 bases and V by 2 bases; bases with no gene match: 3. Germline CDR1 LNHNV, CDR2 YYDKDF (reference sequence). This CDR3 contains 15 residues. The chain's CDR3 is CATSRPGQSNEKLFF. In DNA, the CDR3 is TGTGCCACCAGCAGACCGGGACAGTCTAATGAAAAACTGTTTTTT.

Judged by abundance, this clone is medium-sized. The chain carries TRBV9 and TRBJ1-1, with D unclear. Trimming removed 0 bases from V and 3 bases from J, with 3 bases in between. This CDR3 region has 12 residues. The germline V gene encodes CDR1 SGDLS and CDR2 YYNGEE. CDR3 in DNA: TGTGCCAGCAGCGTAGGGGACACTGAAGCTTTCTTT. Protein sequence: CASSVGDTEAFF. Full variable domain (missing parts from reference TRBV9 and TRBJ1-1): DSGVTQTPKHLITATGQRVTLRCSPRSGDLSVYWYQQSLDQGLQFLIQYYNGEERAKGNILERFSAQQFPDLHSELNLSSLELGDSALYFCASSVGDTEAFFGQGTRLTVV.

The chain couples TRBV11-3 to TRBJ2-7; D may be TRBD2 (5 bases). Between the trimmed V and J ends, which lost 3 bases and 3 bases, there was a span of 15 bases. This CDR3 contains 15 residues. Germline loops: CDR1 SGHNT, CDR2 YENEEA. This chain's CDR3 is CASSFRLSGGYEQYF. Here the CDR3 DNA reads TGTGCCAGCAGCTTCCGACTATCTGGCGGCTACGAGCAGTACTTC.

By share, this clone counts as medium-sized. The chain couples TRBV6-8 to TRBJ2-3, with 7 positions matching TRBD2. This CDR3 region has 14 residues. The germline gives CDR1 MNHGY, CDR2 SAAAGT. V was pared by 7 bases and J by 8 bases, with 12 bases of the junction left unmatched. The chain's CDR3 is CASTLFAGESTQYF. CDR3 DNA sequence: TGTGCCAGCACCCTCTTTGCGGGGGAATCTACGCAGTATTTT.

The gene calls are TRBV19 and TRBJ1-5, with TRBD1 matching 10 bases. The germline CDR1 and CDR2 sequences are LNHDA and SQIVND (reference sequence). Losses at the gene ends were 5 bases for V and 6 bases for J; bases not matched to a gene: 10. The CDR3 is 16 residues long. CDR3 amino acids: CASSATGTGAGQPQHF. CDR3 bases: TGTGCCAGTAGTGCCACCGGGACAGGGGCAGGTCAGCCCCAGCATTTT.

The rearrangement links TRBV14 to TRBJ1-1; perhaps TRBD1 as D (5 bases). V shed 3 bases and J shed 1 base, with 9 bases lying between them. Germline assignment: CDR1 SGHDN and CDR2 FVKESK. The CDR3 is 14 amino acids. The CDR3 protein is CASSQEGRNTEAFF. The CDR3 DNA sequence: TGTGCCAGCAGCCAGGAGGGGCGGAACACTGAAGCTTTCTTT.

The chain carries TRBV29-1 and TRBJ2-1; no clear D gene. Germline V lookup: CDR1 SQVTM, CDR2 ANQGSEA. The CDR3 runs to 12 residues. Trimming left V 7 bases short and J 10 bases short, with 17 bases between. The CDR3 spells CSARRLDPEQFF. DNA for the CDR3: TGCAGCGCCCGAAGGCTTGATCCGGAGCAGTTCTTC.

Worth noting for this clone: One junction end does not reproduce the germline sequence, and a read error may be involved. V gene TRBV19 combines with J gene TRBJ2-5, with D possibly being TRBD1 (5 bases). The length of the CDR3 is 12 residues. Germline CDR1 and CDR2: LNHDA and SQIVND (reference sequence). The CDR3 spells CASSIRWQGPHF. DNA for the CDR3: TGTGCCAGTAGTATTAGGTGGCAGGGTCCCCACTTC.

As regards this clone: A junction end diverges from the germline sequence, so it may reflect a read error. J is TRBJ2-1 and V is TRBV19; 10 nucleotides align to TRBD1. The germline V gene encodes CDR1 LNHDA and CDR2 SQIVND (reference sequence). The CDR3 covers 13 residues. The CDR3 loop reads CASSIVSGQGRIF. The CDR3 nucleotides are TGTGCCAGTAGTATAGTTTCGGGACAGGGGAGGATCTTC.

This sequence joins TRBV30 and TRBJ2-5; TRBD2 is a possible D gene (5 bases). Trimming took 5 bases from V and 3 from J, leaving 16 bases between them. Germline V lookup: CDR1 GTSNPN, CDR2 SVGIG (reference sequence). The CDR3 covers 14 residues. The chain's CDR3 is CAWDLRAGKETQYF. The CDR3 DNA is TGTGCCTGGGACCTTAGGGCCGGGAAAGAGACCCAGTACTTC.

This clone was counted between two and nine times. The same CDR3 can be traced to other DNA sequences in this sample. The genes are TRBV18 and TRBJ1-1; D might be TRBD1 (6 bases). The V end lost 2 bases, the J end lost 4 bases, and 11 bases lay between the germline ends. CDR1 is KGHSH, CDR2 LQKENI, per germline. The CDR3 is 14 residues long. CDR3 in DNA: TGTGCCAGCTCACCAAATCAGGGGCGCACTGAAGCTTTCTTT. Translating gives CASSPNQGRTEAFF. The whole variable domain, remainder taken from reference TRBV18 and TRBJ1-1, is NAGVMQNPRHLVRRRGQEARLRCSPMKGHSHVYWYRQLPEEGLKFMVYLQKENIIDESGMPKERFSAEFPKEGPSILRIQQVVRGDSAAYFCASSPNQGRTEAFFGQGTRLTVV.

This clone was seen a handful of times. The chain employs TRBV6-8 and TRBJ2-3; D possibly corresponds to TRBD2 (6 bases). This CDR3 comprises 13 residues. V lost 8 bases to trimming and J lost 4 bases, with 13 bases between them. Germline assignment: CDR1 MNHGY and CDR2 SAAAGT. CDR3 residues: CASGDSGADTQYF. CDR3 sequence (DNA): TGTGCCAGCGGGGATAGCGGAGCAGATACGCAGTATTTT.

This chain joins TRBV29-1 and TRBJ1-3, with TRBD1 as a possible D gene (6 bases). Per the germline V gene, CDR1 is SQVTM and CDR2 is ANQGSEA. The CDR3 extends over 15 amino acids. With 6 bases removed from V and 2 bases from J, the gap between germline ends came to 17 bases. CDR3 protein: CSVGARGAAGNTIYF. For the CDR3, the DNA is TGCAGCGTGGGGGCCCGGGGGGCAGCTGGAAACACCATATATTTT.

The V gene is TRBV29-1, the J gene TRBJ2-3; tentative D call: TRBD2 (6 bases). Trimming removed 6 bases from V and 5 bases from J, with 12 bases in between. Germline V gives CDR1 SQVTM, CDR2 ANQGSEA. The length of the CDR3 is 12 residues. The CDR3 loop is CSVSGDGDTQYF. CDR3 sequence (DNA): TGCAGCGTCTCGGGGGACGGAGATACGCAGTATTTT.

This clone was detected only a few times. This chain joins TRBV9 and TRBJ1-6; D possibly corresponds to TRBD1 (6 bases). V lost 4 bases to trimming and J lost 7 bases, with 9 bases between them. Germline V gene sequence: CDR1 SGDLS, CDR2 YYNGEE. The CDR3 runs to 13 residues. In nucleotides, the CDR3 is TGTGCCAGCAGCCCCCAGGGGAATTCACCCCTCCACTTT. This encodes CASSPQGNSPLHF.

By share, this clone ranks as medium-sized. The chain has TRBV11-3 and TRBJ2-2; TRBD2 matches 9 bases. V trimming: 6 bases; J trimming: 0 bases; junction bases outside the gene matches: 5. The CDR3 runs to 16 residues. Per the germline V gene, CDR1 is SGHNT and CDR2 is YENEEA. CDR3 sequence reads: CASRETSGANTGELFF. The CDR3 DNA is TGTGCCAGCAGGGAGACTAGCGGAGCGAACACCGGGGAGCTGTTTTTT.

This clone was found a few times. The V and J genes are TRBV11-3 and TRBJ2-7; 7 bases fit TRBD2. In germline, CDR1 is SGHNT, CDR2 YENEEA. The junction had 8 bases not matched to a gene; V was cut back by 5 bases and J by 1 base. There are 15 residues in the CDR3. In DNA, the CDR3 is TGTGCCAGCAGCCCGCGATGGGGGGGTTCCTACGAGCAGTACTTC. This translates into CASSPRWGGSYEQYF.

The chain's CDR3 is CAWSVQRGGQETQYF. The CDR3 DNA reads TGTGCCTGGAGTGTACAACGCGGGGGCCAAGAGACCCAGTACTTC. The chain has TRBV30 and TRBJ2-5; 7 nucleotides line up with TRBD2. The germline CDR1 and CDR2 sequences are GTSNPN and SVGIG (reference sequence). With V trimmed by 0 bases and J by 1 base, 5 bases remained unmatched. The CDR3 length is 15 residues.

The CDR3 sequence: CASSLSQGARTEAFF. DNA for the CDR3: TGTGCCAGCAGCTTGTCGCAGGGGGCCAGGACTGAAGCTTTCTTT. This chain links TRBV11-1 with TRBJ1-1, with 8 bases lining up with TRBD1. The length of the CDR3 is 15 residues. Germline V CDR1 and CDR2: SGHAT, FQDESV (reference sequence). V was clipped by 3 bases and J by 5 bases; unmatched bases: 8.

This chain connects TRBV16 to TRBJ2-5, with a tentative D call TRBD1 (5 bases). Looked up from germline, CDR1 is KGHSY and CDR2 is FQNENV. The CDR3 spans 14 residues. The V gene lost 6 bases and the J gene lost 5 bases, with 16 bases spanning the gap. The CDR3: CASSPLDSLETQYF. The DNA for the CDR3 is TGTGCCAGCAGTCCCCTCGACAGCTTGGAGACCCAGTACTTC.

The CDR3 reads CASSSYHVPQDSNQPQHF. The DNA for the CDR3 is TGTGCCAGCAGTTCCTACCACGTCCCCCAAGATAGCAATCAGCCCCAGCATTTT. V and J are TRBV6-8 and TRBJ1-5; unclear D gene. Germline values: CDR1 MNHGY, CDR2 SAAAGT. The V gene lost 4 bases and the J gene lost 0 bases, with 19 bases spanning the gap. This CDR3 has 18 residues.

This chain uses TRBV12-5 with TRBJ1-3; weak D call: TRBD1 (5 bases). With 8 bases removed from V and 1 base from J, the gap between germline ends came to 21 bases. The CDR3 covers 17 residues. In germline, CDR1 is LGHNT, CDR2 FRNRAP. The CDR3 here is CASLGDRSLPSGNTIYF. The CDR3 DNA follows: TGTGCTAGTTTAGGAGACAGATCGCTTCCTTCTGGAAACACCATATATTTT.

This chain joins TRBV30 and TRBJ2-5, with TRBD2 matching 10 bases. The germline CDR1 and CDR2 sequences are GTSNPN and SVGIG (reference sequence). This CDR3 contains 15 residues. J gave up 5 bases and V 1 base, and 7 bases lay outside the gene matches. In nucleotides, the CDR3 is TGTGCCTGGAGTGCCCAGCGGGGGGGCTCGGAGACCCAGTACTTC. Encoded protein: CAWSAQRGGSETQYF.

This clone is medium-sized. This sequence joins TRBV11-3 and TRBJ1-2, with D maybe TRBD1 (5 bases). There are 16 residues in the CDR3. Looked up from germline, CDR1 is SGHNT and CDR2 is YENEEA. V was cut by 3 bases and J by 4 bases, with 18 bases left in between. The chain's CDR3 is CASSLGRTLGGYGYTF. CDR3 sequence (DNA): TGTGCCAGCAGCTTGGGACGGACCTTGGGAGGCTATGGCTACACCTTC.

By share, this clone counts as large (0.1 to 1%). This CDR3 reads CSVVVVGGEAFF. The CDR3 nucleotides are TGCAGCGTTGTAGTTGTGGGGGGCGAAGCTTTCTTT. The chain combines TRBV29-1 with TRBJ1-1; D might be TRBD1 (6 bases). CDR1 SQVTM and CDR2 ANQGSEA come from the germline V gene. V lost 4 bases and J lost 8, with 14 bases in between. The CDR3 runs to 12 residues.